This T cell receptor beta chain was found in a study of blood T cell repertoires in COVID-19. Turning to the study itself: The cDNA or gDNA used as material had been derived from T cells, B-cell-depleted T cells, or PBMCs.

Only in-frame clones appear in the TCRdb table, and some are missing; sequencing was by immunoSEQ multiplex PCR. The sample consists of some 290,000 clones, 85% to 90% of them appearing once. Germline values: CDR1 SGHRS, CDR2 YFSETQ. Trimming took 4 bases from V and 2 from J; bases not matched to a gene: 3. The CDR3 is 14 residues long. The sample taken for sequencing was PBMCs or T cells enriched from blood (not recorded which). This sequence was found in a woman in her 30s who had recovered from COVID-19. The V and J genes are TRBV5-1 and TRBJ2-1; TRBD2 aligns across 7 bases. In DNA form, the CDR3 reads TGCGCCAGCAGCCTGGGACTAACCTACAATGAGCAGTTCTTC. Amino acid sequence: CASSLGLTYNEQFF.